This TCR beta chain stems from a study of blood T cells in healthy people across ages. Findings and caveats of the study: PBMCs went unsorted, and a conclusive naive versus antigen-experienced comparison was therefore prevented. Fewer expanded clones and more diversity marked long-lived versus aged donors. Changes in expanded clonotypes were possibly confounded, as the CMV status of donors was unknown.

Primed by a sample-barcoded 5' primer and a J-beta primer mix, a second PCR proceeded for about 7 to 11 cycles. TCRdb re-called the 5' RACE reads with MiXCR, one entry per CDR3 protein. This sample has 1.5 million to 2 million distinct CDR3 sequences, with just under 50% found just once. Germline V lookup: CDR1 LNHNV, CDR2 YYDKDF (reference sequence). The germline V and J ends were trimmed by 3 bases and 4 bases, with 6 bases remaining between them. This CDR3 contains 12 residues. About this clonotype itself: What it recognizes is unknown.

The sample taken for sequencing was blood. This TCR was recovered from a woman aged 40 to 49 in good health. This chain connects TRBV15 to TRBJ1-2; the D is unclear. The CDR3 spells CATSRATYGYTF. CDR3 in DNA: TGTGCCACCAGCAGGGCCACCTATGGCTACACCTTC. Full variable domain (outside the CDR3, taken from reference TRBV15 and TRBJ1-2): DAMVIQNPRYQVTQFGKPVTLSCSQTLNHNVMYWYQQKSSQAPKLLFHYYDKDFNNEADTPDNFQSRRPNTSFCFLDIRSPGLGDTAMYLCATSRATYGYTFGSGTRLTVV.